These 20 T cell receptor beta chains originate from one sample sequenced in a study of T cell responses to AZD1222 COVID-19 vaccine. Profiled with immunoSEQ multiplex PCR; TCRdb holds only in-frame clones, not every one. The table lists roughly 120,000 clones, around 88% of them singletons, with about 5% in the top ten. Sequenced material: peripheral blood, taken on day 0 of AZD1222 vaccination. The receptors here all came from an adult in good health.

V gene TRBV4-2 combines with J gene TRBJ2-7, with D perhaps matching TRBD1 (6 bases). This CDR3 has 14 residues. Trimming removed 0 bases from V and 7 bases from J, with 13 bases in between. Germline V gives CDR1 LGHNA, CDR2 YNFKEQ. The CDR3 loop reads CASSQEGTGREQYF. In DNA form, the CDR3 reads TGTGCCAGCAGCCAAGAAGGAACAGGGCGGGAGCAGTACTTC.

In this sample, this clone turned up once. V and J are TRBV19 and TRBJ2-5; D remains unclear. The CDR3 is made up of 16 amino acids. Between the trimmed V and J ends, which lost 2 bases and 2 bases, there was a span of 15 bases. Germline V gene sequence: CDR1 LNHDA, CDR2 SQIVND (reference sequence). As DNA, the CDR3 is TGTGCCAGTAGTATAAGAAGAAAGGACCGACAAGAGACCCAGTACTTC. Amino acid sequence: CASSIRRKDRQETQYF.

The chain couples TRBV19 to TRBJ1-1; tentative D call: TRBD1 (5 bases). The CDR3 has 13 amino acids. Germline CDR1 is LNHDA and CDR2 is SQIVND (reference sequence). The V gene lost 6 bases and the J gene lost 3 bases, with 11 bases spanning the gap. Here the CDR3 reads CASSERGDTEAFF. CDR3 in DNA: TGTGCCAGTAGCGAGCGGGGGGACACTGAAGCTTTCTTT.

The V gene is TRBV7-3, the J gene TRBJ2-3, with a tentative D call TRBD1 (5 bases). Germline lookup yields CDR1 SGHTA and CDR2 FQGTGA. Trimming pared 5 bases from V and 4 bases from J, leaving 10 bases between. The CDR3 runs to 13 residues. CDR3 in amino acids: CASSRTPADTQYF. The CDR3 coding sequence is TGTGCCAGCAGCCGGACACCCGCAGATACGCAGTATTTT.

The CDR3 loop is CASSPRQGEYNSPLHF. The DNA of the CDR3 is TGTGCCAGTAGCCCGCGACAGGGGGAATATAATTCACCCCTCCACTTT. The chain joins TRBV19 to TRBJ1-6; 9 bases align to TRBD1. With 6 bases clipped from V and 4 bases from J, the junction kept 7 bases outside the gene matches. This CDR3 is built from 16 residues. Germline V gene lookup returns CDR1 LNHDA and CDR2 SQIVND (reference sequence).

The chain uses TRBV7-9 and TRBJ2-5; D unresolved. The CDR3 covers 12 residues. CDR1 SEHNR and CDR2 FQNEAQ come from the germline V gene (reference sequence). V was cut by 4 bases and J by 5 bases, with 8 bases left in between. In DNA, the CDR3 is TGTGCCAGCAGCTCCAGTTCCGAGACCCAGTACTTC. Its translation is CASSSSSETQYF.

The chain employs TRBV19 and TRBJ2-6; 8 bases are shared with TRBD1. The J segment lost 1 base and the V segment lost 3 bases, leaving 11 bases of the junction unmatched. The CDR3 length is 19 residues. The germline CDR1 and CDR2 sequences are LNHDA and SQIVND (reference sequence). The CDR3 DNA is TGTGCCAGTAGTATCATGACAGGGGCTTCAATTTCTGGGGCCAACGTCCTGACTTTC. Its protein is CASSIMTGASISGANVLTF.

The genes are TRBV23-1 and TRBJ1-2; D is perhaps TRBD1 (6 bases). TRBV23-1 is flagged as an ORF with uncertain function. The CDR3 has 16 residues. Trimming left V 3 bases short and J 1 base short, with 15 bases between. The CDR3 DNA is TGCGCCAGCAGTCACCCGGGGGGACATCTTAACTATGGCTACACCTTC. It specifies CASSHPGGHLNYGYTF.

The chain links TRBV7-9 to TRBJ1-5; a weak D match, TRBD1 (5 bases). The CDR3 length is 12 residues. Deletions cut 2 bases from V and 11 bases from J, with 10 bases between. Germline V gene lookup returns CDR1 SEHNR and CDR2 FQNEAQ (reference sequence). The CDR3 bases are TGTGCCAGCAGCTTAAGTGGAGGGGCCCAGCATTTT. It is translated as CASSLSGGAQHF.

This sequence joins TRBV11-2 and TRBJ1-2; D gene unclear. Germline V gene data show CDR1 as SGHAT and CDR2 as FQNNGV. This CDR3 contains 15 residues. Trimming cost V 0 bases and J 5 bases, with 13 bases left between them. The CDR3, as DNA: TGTGCCAGCAGCTTAGATCTAGGAGAAGGATATGGCTACACCTTC. The encoded protein is CASSLDLGEGYGYTF. Using reference TRBV11-2 and TRBJ1-2 for the parts outside the CDR3, the full variable domain is EAGVAQSPRYKIIEKRQSVAFWCNPISGHATLYWYQQILGQGPKLLIQFQNNGVVDDSQLPKDRFSAERLKGVDSTLKIQPAKLEDSAVYLCASSLDLGEGYGYTFGSGTRLTVV.

This clone was recorded only once. The chain uses TRBV18 and TRBJ1-5; 10 bases match TRBD1. The germline CDR1 and CDR2 sequences are KGHSH and LQKENI. Trimming at V came to 6 bases and at J to 7 bases, leaving 3 bases not matched to a gene. The CDR3 has 13 amino acids. The CDR3 bases are TGTGCCAGCTCTAGGGACAGGGGCCAGCCCCAGCATTTT. As protein: CASSRDRGQPQHF.

The chain couples TRBV7-2 to TRBJ2-2, with D unresolved. The CDR3 runs 15 residues. Germline CDR1 reads SGHTA; CDR2 reads FQGNSA. The ends were cut back, 5 bases at V and 2 bases at J, with 12 bases in the middle. This chain's CDR3 is CASSPASVNTGELFF. The CDR3 nucleotides are TGTGCCAGCAGCCCCGCCTCGGTCAACACCGGGGAGCTGTTTTTT.

The chain uses TRBV7-9 and TRBJ1-4, with D maybe TRBD1 (5 bases). The V and J ends lost 5 bases and 2 bases respectively, with 18 bases between them. The CDR3 runs 17 residues. CDR1 is SEHNR and CDR2 is FQNEAQ in the germline V gene (reference sequence). The CDR3 DNA reads as TGTGCCAGCAGCCCTGGGTTTCGGGGCTATACTAATGAAAAACTGTTTTTT. Translated: CASSPGFRGYTNEKLFF. The complete variable domain, with remaining parts taken from reference TRBV7-9 and TRBJ1-4, reads DTGVSQNPRHKITKRGQNVTFRCDPISEHNRLYWYRQTLGQGPEFLTYFQNEAQLEKSRLLSDRFSAERPKGSFSTLEIQRTEQGDSAMYLCASSPGFRGYTNEKLFFGSGTQLSVL.

The chain couples TRBV19 to TRBJ1-2, with 7 bases matching TRBD1. In germline, CDR1 is LNHDA, CDR2 SQIVND (reference sequence). This CDR3 is built from 14 residues. J lost 4 bases, V lost 5 bases, and 7 bases had no gene match. CDR3 protein: CASSRQGLGYGYTF. For the CDR3, the DNA is TGTGCCAGTAGTCGACAGGGCTTGGGCTATGGCTACACCTTC.

The chain is built from TRBV15 and TRBJ2-5, with TRBD1 as a possible D gene (7 bases). Germline V gene sequence: CDR1 LNHNV, CDR2 YYDKDF (reference sequence). V shed 3 bases and J shed 2 bases, with 13 bases lying between them. There are 15 residues in the CDR3. CDR3 in amino acids: CATSSLTGRQETQYF. The CDR3 bases are TGTGCCACCAGCAGCCTGACAGGGAGGCAAGAGACCCAGTACTTC.

This chain joins TRBV5-1 and TRBJ1-4; 7 positions match TRBD1. The CDR3 has 15 residues. Per germline, CDR1 SGHRS and CDR2 YFSETQ. The junction had 5 bases not matched to a gene; V was cut back by 2 bases and J by 4 bases. CDR3 sequence (DNA): TGCGCCAGCAGCTTTACAGGGGCGAGTAATGAAAAACTGTTTTTT. Encoded protein: CASSFTGASNEKLFF.

The chain recombines TRBV29-1 with TRBJ1-1; 8 bases are a match to TRBD1. V lost 7 bases and J lost 5; bases outside the gene matches: 12. There are 14 residues in the CDR3. Germline assignment: CDR1 SQVTM and CDR2 ANQGSEA. The CDR3 loop is CSANLDRGRTEAFF. The CDR3, as DNA: TGCAGCGCTAACCTTGACAGGGGACGGACTGAAGCTTTCTTT.

The genes are TRBV2 and TRBJ2-1, with 10 bases lining up with TRBD2. The CDR3 is 14 residues long. CDR1 and CDR2 from the germline V gene are SNHLY and FYNNEI. Trimming cost V 4 bases and J 9 bases; bases outside gene matches: 6. The CDR3 spells CASSGSSGSVEQFF. DNA for the CDR3: TGTGCCAGCAGTGGGTCTAGCGGGAGCGTTGAGCAGTTCTTC.

This sequence joins TRBV3-1 (or the pseudogene TRBV3-2) and TRBJ1-5; 11 positions agree with TRBD1. The CDR3 has 15 amino acids. CDR1 LGHDT and CDR2 YNNKEL come from the germline V gene (reference sequence). The junction had 4 bases not matched to a gene; V was cut back by 4 bases and J by 5 bases. The DNA for the CDR3 is TGTGCCAGCAGCCTTGGGACAGGGGGAGATCAGCCCCAGCATTTT. This sequence encodes CASSLGTGGDQPQHF.

The genes are TRBV6-5 and TRBJ1-5, with D hard to call. Per germline, CDR1 MNHEY and CDR2 SVGAGI. The length of the CDR3 is 13 residues. V lost 6 bases and J 3 bases, leaving 9 bases between the germline ends. CDR3 DNA: TGTGCCAGCAGCGGAGGGAACAATCAGCCCCAGCATTTT. Its protein is CASSGGNNQPQHF.